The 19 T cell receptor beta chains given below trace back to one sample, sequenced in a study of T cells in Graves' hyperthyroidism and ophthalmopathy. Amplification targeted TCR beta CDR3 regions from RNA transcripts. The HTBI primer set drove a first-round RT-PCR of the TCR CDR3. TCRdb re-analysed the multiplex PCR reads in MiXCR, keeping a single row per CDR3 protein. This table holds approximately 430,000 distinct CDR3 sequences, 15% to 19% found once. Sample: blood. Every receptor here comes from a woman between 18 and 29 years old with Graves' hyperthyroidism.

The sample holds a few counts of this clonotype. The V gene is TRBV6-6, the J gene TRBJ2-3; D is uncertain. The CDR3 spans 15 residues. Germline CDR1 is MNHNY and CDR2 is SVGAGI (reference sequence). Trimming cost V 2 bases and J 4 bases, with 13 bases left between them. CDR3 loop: CASSYPFGTSDTQYF. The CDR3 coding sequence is TGTGCCAGCAGTTACCCCTTTGGTACCTCAGATACGCAGTATTTT.

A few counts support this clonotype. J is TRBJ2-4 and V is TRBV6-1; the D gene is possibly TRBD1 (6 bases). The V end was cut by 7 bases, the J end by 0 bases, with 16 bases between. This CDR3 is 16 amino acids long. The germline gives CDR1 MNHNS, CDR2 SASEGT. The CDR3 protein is CASTERQAVAKNIQYF. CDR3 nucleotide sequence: TGTGCCAGCACCGAGCGACAGGCCGTAGCCAAAAACATTCAGTACTTC.

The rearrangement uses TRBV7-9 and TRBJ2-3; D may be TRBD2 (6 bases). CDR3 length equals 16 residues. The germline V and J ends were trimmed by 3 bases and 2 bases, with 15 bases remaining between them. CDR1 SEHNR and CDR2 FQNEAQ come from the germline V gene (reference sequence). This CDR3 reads CASSFSGDPLTDTQYF. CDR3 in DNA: TGTGCCAGCAGCTTTAGCGGAGACCCCCTCACAGATACGCAGTATTTT.

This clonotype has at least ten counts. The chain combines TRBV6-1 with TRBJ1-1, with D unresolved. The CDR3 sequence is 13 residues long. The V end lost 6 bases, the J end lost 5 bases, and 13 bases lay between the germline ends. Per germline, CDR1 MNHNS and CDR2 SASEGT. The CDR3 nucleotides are TGTGCCAGCAGGCGAAACAGCGGGACTGAAGCTTTCTTT. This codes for CASRRNSGTEAFF.

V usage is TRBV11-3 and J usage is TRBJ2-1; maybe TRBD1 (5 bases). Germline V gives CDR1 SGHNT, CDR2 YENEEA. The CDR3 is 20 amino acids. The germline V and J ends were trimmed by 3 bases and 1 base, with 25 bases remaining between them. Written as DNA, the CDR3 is TGTGCCAGCAGCTTCACAAAAACCACCGACAGCCTAATGTCCTACAATGAGCAGTTCTTC. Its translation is CASSFTKTTDSLMSYNEQFF.

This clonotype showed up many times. In DNA form, the CDR3 reads TGTGCCAGCAGCTTAGGTCTTCCGTACACAGATACGCAGTATTTT. Amino acids: CASSLGLPYTDTQYF. The chain carries TRBV11-1 and TRBJ2-3; D is unclear. The CDR3 has 15 amino acids. Germline V CDR1 and CDR2: SGHAT, FQDESV (reference sequence). The V gene lost 1 base and the J gene lost 2 bases, with 10 bases spanning the gap.

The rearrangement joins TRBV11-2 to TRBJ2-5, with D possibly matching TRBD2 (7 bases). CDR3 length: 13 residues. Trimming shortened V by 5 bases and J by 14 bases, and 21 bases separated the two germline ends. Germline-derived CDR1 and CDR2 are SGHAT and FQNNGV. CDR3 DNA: TGTGCCAGCAGCGGATGGGGGGGCCCCGGCATCTACTTC. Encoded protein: CASSGWGGPGIYF.

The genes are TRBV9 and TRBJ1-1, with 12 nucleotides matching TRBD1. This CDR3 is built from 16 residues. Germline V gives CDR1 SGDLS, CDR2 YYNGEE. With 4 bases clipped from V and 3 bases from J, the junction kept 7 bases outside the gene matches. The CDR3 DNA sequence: TGTGCCAGCAGCCCGGGGACAGGGGGCGTTTACACTGAAGCTTTCTTT. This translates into CASSPGTGGVYTEAFF. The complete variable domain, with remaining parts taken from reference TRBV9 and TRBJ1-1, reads DSGVTQTPKHLITATGQRVTLRCSPRSGDLSVYWYQQSLDQGLQFLIQYYNGEERAKGNILERFSAQQFPDLHSELNLSSLELGDSALYFCASSPGTGGVYTEAFFGQGTRLTVV.

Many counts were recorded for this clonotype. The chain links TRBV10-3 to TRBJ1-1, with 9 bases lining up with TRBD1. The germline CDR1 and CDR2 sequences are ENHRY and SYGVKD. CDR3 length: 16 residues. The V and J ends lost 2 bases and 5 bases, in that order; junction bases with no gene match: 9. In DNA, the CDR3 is TGTGCCATCAGTGAGGCGATACAGGGGGCAAGAACTGAAGCTTTCTTT. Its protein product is CAISEAIQGARTEAFF.

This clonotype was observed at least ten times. The CDR3 loop is CATRTGVDNEQFF. The CDR3 DNA reads as TGTGCCACCCGCACAGGGGTGGACAATGAGCAGTTCTTC. The chain links TRBV24-1 to TRBJ2-1, with 7 nucleotides matching TRBD1. The CDR3 is 13 amino acids. The junction had 6 bases not matched to a gene; V was cut back by 9 bases and J by 5 bases. CDR1 and CDR2 (germline): KGHDR, SFDVKD.

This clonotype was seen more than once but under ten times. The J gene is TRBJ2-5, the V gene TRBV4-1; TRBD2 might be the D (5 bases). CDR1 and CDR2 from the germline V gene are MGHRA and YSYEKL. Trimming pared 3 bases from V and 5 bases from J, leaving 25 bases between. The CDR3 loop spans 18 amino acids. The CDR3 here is CASSHATKDPRGWETQYF. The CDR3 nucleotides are TGCGCCAGCAGCCACGCAACAAAGGACCCAAGAGGGTGGGAGACCCAGTACTTC.

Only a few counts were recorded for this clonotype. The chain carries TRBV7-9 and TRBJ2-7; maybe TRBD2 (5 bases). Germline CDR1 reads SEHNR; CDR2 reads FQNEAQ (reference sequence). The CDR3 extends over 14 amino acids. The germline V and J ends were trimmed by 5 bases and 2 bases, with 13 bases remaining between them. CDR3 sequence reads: CASSGPSYPYEQYF. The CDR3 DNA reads TGTGCCAGCAGCGGGCCTAGCTACCCCTACGAGCAGTACTTC.

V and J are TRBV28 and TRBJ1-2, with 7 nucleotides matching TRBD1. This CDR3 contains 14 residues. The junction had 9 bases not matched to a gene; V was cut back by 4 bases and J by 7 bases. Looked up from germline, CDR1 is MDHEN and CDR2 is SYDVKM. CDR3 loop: CASSSPRGSSGYTF. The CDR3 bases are TGTGCCAGCAGTTCCCCCAGGGGGTCGAGTGGCTACACCTTC.

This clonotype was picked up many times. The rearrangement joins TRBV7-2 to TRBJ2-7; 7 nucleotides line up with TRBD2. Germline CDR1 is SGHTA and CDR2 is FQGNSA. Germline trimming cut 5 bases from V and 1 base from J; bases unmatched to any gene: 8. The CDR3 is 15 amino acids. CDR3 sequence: CASSQGQRGSYEQYF. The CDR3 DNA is TGTGCCAGCAGCCAAGGTCAGCGGGGATCCTACGAGCAGTACTTC. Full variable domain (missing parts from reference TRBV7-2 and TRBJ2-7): GAGVSQSPSNKVTEKGKDVELRCDPISGHTALYWYRQSLGQGLEFLIYFQGNSAPDKSGLPSDRFSAERTGGSVSTLTIQRTQQEDSAVYLCASSQGQRGSYEQYFGPGTRLTVT.

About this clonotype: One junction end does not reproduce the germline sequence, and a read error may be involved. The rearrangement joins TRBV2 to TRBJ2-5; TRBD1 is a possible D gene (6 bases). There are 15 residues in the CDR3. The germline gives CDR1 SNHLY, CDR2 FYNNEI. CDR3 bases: TGTGCCAGCACTGAACCCGGGACAAAGCAAGAGACCCAGTACTTC. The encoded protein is CASTEPGTKQETQYF.

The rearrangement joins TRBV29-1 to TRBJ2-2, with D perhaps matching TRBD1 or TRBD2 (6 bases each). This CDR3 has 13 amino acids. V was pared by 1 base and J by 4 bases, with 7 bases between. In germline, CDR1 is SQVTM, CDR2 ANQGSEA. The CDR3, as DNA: TGCAGCGTTGAAGGGGGGGCCACCGGGGAGCTGTTTTTT. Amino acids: CSVEGGATGELFF.

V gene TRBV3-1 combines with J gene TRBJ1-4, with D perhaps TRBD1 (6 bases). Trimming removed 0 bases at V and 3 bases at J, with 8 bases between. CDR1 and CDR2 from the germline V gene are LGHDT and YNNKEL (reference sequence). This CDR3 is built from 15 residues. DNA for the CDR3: TGTGCCAGCAGCCAAGATCCAGGGGCTAATGAAAAACTGTTTTTT. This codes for CASSQDPGANEKLFF.

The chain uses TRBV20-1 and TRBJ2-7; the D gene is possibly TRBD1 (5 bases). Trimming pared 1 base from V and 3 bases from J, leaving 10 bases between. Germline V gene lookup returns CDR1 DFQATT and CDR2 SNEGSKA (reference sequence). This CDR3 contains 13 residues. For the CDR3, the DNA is TGCAGTGCTAGAGCCAGGGCAGACTACGAGCAGTACTTC. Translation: CSARARADYEQYF.

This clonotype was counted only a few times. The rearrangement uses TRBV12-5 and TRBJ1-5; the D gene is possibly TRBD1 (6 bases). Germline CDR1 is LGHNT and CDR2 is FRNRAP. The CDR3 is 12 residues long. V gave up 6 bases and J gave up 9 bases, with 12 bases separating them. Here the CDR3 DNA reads TGTGCTAGTGGCTCAGGGGACCCGCCCCAGCATTTT. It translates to CASGSGDPPQHF.